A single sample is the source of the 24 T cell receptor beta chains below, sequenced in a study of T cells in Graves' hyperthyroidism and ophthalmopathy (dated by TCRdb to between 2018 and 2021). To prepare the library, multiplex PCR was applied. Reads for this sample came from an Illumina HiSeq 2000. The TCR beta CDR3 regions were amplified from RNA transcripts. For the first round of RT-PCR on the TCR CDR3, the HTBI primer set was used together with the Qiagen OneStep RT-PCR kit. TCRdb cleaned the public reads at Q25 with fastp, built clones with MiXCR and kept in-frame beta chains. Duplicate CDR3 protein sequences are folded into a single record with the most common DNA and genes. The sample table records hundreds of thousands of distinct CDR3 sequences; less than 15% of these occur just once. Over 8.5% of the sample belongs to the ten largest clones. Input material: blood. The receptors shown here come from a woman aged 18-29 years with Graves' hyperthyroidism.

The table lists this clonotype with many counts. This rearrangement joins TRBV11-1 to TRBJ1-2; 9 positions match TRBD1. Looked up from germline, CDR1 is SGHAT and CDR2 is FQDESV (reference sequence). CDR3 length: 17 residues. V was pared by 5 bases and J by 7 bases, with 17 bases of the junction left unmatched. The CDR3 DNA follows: TGTGCCAGCAGCCAAGGGATACCGGGACAGGGCTTGATTGGCTACACCTTC. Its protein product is CASSQGIPGQGLIGYTF.

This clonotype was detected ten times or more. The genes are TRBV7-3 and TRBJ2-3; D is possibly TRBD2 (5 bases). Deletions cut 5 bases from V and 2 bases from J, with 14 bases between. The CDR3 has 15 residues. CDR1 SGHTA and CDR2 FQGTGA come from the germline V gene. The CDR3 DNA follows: TGTGCCAGCAGCGCGATCGGAGGTCTCACAGATACGCAGTATTTT. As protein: CASSAIGGLTDTQYF. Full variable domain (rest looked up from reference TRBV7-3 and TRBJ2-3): GAGVSQTPSNKVTEKGKYVELRCDPISGHTALYWYRQSLGQGPEFLIYFQGTGAADDSGLPNDRFFAVRPEGSVSTLKIQRTERGDSAVYLCASSAIGGLTDTQYFGPGTRLTVL.

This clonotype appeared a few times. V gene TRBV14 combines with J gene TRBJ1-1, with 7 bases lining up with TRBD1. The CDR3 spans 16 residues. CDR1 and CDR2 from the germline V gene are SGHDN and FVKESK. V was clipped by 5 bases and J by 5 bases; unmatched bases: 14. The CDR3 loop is CASSSRSYRGGTEAFF. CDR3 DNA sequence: TGTGCCAGCAGCTCCCGGTCCTACAGGGGAGGGACTGAAGCTTTCTTT.

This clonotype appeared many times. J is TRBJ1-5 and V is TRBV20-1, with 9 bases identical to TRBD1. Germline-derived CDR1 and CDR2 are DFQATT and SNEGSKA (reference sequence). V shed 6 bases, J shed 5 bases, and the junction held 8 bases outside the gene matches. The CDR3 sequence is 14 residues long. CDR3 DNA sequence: TGCAGTGCCGCGCTGACAGGGGGGCATCAGCCCCAGCATTTT. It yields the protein CSAALTGGHQPQHF.

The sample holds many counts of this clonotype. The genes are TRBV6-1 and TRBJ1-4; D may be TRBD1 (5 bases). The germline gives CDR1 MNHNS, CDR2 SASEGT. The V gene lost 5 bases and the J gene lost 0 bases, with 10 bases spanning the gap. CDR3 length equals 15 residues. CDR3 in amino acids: CASSREGATNEKLFF. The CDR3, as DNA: TGTGCCAGCAGTCGAGAAGGGGCAACTAATGAAAAACTGTTTTTT.

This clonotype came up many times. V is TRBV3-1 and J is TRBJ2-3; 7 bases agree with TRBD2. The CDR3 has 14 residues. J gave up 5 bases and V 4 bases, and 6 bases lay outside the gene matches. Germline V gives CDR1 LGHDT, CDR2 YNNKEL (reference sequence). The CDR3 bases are TGTGCCAGCAGCCTGGGGGGGGGAGGAGATACGCAGTATTTT. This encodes CASSLGGGGDTQYF.

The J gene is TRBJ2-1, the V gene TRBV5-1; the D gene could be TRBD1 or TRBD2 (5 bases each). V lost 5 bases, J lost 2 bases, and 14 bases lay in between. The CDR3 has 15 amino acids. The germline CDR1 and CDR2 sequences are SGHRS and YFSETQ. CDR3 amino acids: CASSTGGSPYNEQFF. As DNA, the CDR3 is TGCGCCAGCAGTACTGGGGGAAGCCCCTACAATGAGCAGTTCTTC.

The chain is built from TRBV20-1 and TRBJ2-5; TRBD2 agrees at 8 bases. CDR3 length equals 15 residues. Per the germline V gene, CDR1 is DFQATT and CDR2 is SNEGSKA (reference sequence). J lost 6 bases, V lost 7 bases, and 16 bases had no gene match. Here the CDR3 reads CSVTSLAGPRKTQYF. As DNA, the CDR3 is TGCAGTGTCACATCATTAGCGGGACCCCGTAAGACCCAGTACTTC.

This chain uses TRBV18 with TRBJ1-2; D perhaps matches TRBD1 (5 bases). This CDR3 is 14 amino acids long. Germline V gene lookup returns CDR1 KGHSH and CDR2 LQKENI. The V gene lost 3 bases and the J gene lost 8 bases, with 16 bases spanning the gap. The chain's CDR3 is CASSPGPGAGGYTF. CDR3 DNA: TGTGCCAGCTCACCGGGCCCCGGGGCAGGAGGCTACACCTTC.

This chain's CDR3 is CASSYWPADEKLFF. In nucleotides, the CDR3 is TGTGCCAGCAGTTATTGGCCCGCGGATGAAAAACTGTTTTTT. The J gene is TRBJ1-4, the V gene TRBV6-1; D remains unclear. The V end lost 5 bases, the J end lost 6 bases, and 13 bases lay between the germline ends. CDR3 size: 14 residues. CDR1 is MNHNS, CDR2 SASEGT, per germline.

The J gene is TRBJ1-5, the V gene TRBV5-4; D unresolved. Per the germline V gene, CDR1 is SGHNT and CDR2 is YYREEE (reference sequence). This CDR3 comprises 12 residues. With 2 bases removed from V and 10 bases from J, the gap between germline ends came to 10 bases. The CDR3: CASSLLSGPQHF. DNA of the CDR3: TGTGCCAGCAGCTTACTTTCTGGACCCCAGCATTTT. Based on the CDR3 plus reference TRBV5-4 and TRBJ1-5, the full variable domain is ETGVTQSPTHLIKTRGQQVTLRCSSQSGHNTVSWYQQALGQGPQFIFQYYREEENGRGNFPPRFSGLQFPNYSSELNVNALELDDSALYLCASSLLSGPQHFGDGTRLSIL.

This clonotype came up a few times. CDR3 in amino acids: CASIAGGHINYGYTF. CDR3 DNA: TGCGCCAGCATAGCGGGAGGGCACATCAACTATGGCTACACCTTC. V usage is TRBV10-2 and J usage is TRBJ1-2; D unclear. Trimming stripped 7 bases from V and 2 bases from J, with 17 bases between. CDR3 length: 15 amino acids. The germline V gene encodes CDR1 WSHSY and CDR2 SAAADI.

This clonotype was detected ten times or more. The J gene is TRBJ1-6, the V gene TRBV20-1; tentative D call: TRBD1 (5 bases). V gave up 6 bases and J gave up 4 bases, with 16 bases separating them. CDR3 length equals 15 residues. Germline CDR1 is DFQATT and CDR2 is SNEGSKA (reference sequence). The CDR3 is CSAKQDRPYNSPLHF. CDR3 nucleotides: TGCAGTGCAAAACAGGACCGACCTTATAATTCACCCCTCCACTTT.

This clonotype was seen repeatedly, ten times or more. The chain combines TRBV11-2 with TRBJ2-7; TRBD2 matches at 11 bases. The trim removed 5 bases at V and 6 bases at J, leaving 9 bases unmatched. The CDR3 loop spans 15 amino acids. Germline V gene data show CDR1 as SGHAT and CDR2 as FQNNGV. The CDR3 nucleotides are TGTGCCAGCAGCGAAGGGACTAGCGGTTACCTCGAGCAGTACTTC. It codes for CASSEGTSGYLEQYF.

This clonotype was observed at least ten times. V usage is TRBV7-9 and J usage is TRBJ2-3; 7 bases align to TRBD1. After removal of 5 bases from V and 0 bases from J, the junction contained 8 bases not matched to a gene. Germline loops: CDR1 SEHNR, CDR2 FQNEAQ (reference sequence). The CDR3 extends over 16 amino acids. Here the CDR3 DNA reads TGTGCCAGCAGCACCCGACAGGGAACTAGCACAGATACGCAGTATTTT. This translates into CASSTRQGTSTDTQYF.

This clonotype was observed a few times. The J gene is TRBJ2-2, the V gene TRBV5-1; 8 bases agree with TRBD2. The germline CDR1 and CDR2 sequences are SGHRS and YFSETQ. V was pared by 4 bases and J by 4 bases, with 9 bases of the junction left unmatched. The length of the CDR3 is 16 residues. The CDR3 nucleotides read TGCGCCAGCAGCCGGGGACTAGGAGGGGGCACCGGGGAGCTGTTTTTT. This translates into CASSRGLGGGTGELFF.

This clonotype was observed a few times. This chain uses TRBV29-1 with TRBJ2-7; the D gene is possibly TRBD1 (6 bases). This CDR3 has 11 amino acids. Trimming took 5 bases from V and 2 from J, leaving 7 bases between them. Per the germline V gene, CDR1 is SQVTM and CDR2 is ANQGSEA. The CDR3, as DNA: TGCAGCGTTCAGGGGACCTACGAGCAGTACTTC. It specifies CSVQGTYEQYF.

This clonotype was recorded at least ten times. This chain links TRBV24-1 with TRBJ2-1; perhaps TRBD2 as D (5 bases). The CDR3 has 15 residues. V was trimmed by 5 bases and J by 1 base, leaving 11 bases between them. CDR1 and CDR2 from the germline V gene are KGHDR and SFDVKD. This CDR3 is CATSVHGDSYNEQFF. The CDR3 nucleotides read TGTGCCACCAGTGTCCACGGGGATTCCTACAATGAGCAGTTCTTC.

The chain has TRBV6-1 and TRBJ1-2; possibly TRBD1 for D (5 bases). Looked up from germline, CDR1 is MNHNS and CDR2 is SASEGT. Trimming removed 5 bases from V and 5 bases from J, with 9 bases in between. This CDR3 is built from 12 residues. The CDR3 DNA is TGTGCCAGCAGTACGGGGGGGTATGGCTACACCTTC. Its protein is CASSTGGYGYTF.

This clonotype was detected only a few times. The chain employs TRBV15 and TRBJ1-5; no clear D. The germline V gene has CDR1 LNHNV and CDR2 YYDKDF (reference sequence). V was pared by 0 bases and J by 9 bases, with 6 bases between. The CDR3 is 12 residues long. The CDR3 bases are TGTGCCACCAGCAGAGACCTCCGGCCCCAGCATTTT. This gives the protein CATSRDLRPQHF.

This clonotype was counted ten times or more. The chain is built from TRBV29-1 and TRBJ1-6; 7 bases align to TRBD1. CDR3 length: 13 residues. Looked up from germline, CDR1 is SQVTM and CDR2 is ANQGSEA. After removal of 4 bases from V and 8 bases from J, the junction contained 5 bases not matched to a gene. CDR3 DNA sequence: TGCAGCGTTGGGGGGACAGATGATTCACCCCTCCACTTT. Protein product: CSVGGTDDSPLHF.

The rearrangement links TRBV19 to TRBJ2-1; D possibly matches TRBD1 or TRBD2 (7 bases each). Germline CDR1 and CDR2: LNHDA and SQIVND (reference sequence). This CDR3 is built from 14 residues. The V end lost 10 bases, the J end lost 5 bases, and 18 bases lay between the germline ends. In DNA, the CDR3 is TGTGCCACACGAGACAGGGAGGGGAACAATGAGCAGTTCTTC. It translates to CATRDREGNNEQFF.

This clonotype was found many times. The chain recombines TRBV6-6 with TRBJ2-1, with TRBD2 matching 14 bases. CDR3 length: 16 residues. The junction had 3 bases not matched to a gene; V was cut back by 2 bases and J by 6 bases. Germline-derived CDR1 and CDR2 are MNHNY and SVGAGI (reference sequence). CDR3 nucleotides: TGTGCCAGCAGTTACACCGGGACTAGCGGGAGCAATGAGCAGTTCTTC. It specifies CASSYTGTSGSNEQFF.

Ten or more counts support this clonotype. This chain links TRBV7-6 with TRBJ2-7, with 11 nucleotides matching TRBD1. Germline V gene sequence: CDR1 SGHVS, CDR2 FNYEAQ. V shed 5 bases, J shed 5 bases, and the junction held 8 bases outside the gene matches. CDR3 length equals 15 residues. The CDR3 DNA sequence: TGTGCCAGCAGCGAAGACGGACAGGGGGCAAACGAGCAGTACTTC. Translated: CASSEDGQGANEQYF.